A single sample gave rise to the 19 T cell receptor beta chains below, sequenced in a study of T cell repertoires in cytomegalovirus infection. Using its own MiXCR run on the reads, TCRdb lists one record per CDR3 protein. The sample lists around 270,000 distinct CDR3 sequences, approximately 8.3% occurring once. The material sequenced was PBMCs. The receptors originated from a human donor in good health (CMV status not recorded). Some clones in this sample may be carry-over from other donors' samples.

This clonotype has a count of ten or more. This chain connects TRBV7-2 to TRBJ2-7; tentatively, D is TRBD2 (5 bases). This CDR3 contains 15 residues. V was pared by 0 bases and J by 0 bases, with 9 bases between. Germline values: CDR1 SGHTA, CDR2 FQGNSA. Here the CDR3 DNA reads TGTGCCAGCAGCTTAGCGGAGGCCACCTCCTACGAGCAGTACTTC. This codes for CASSLAEATSYEQYF.

The table lists this clonotype with a few counts. This rearrangement joins TRBV24-1 to TRBJ2-5, with 13 positions matching TRBD2. This CDR3 comprises 16 residues. The V and J ends lost 9 bases and 7 bases, in that order; junction bases with no gene match: 13. Germline lookup yields CDR1 KGHDR and CDR2 SFDVKD. The CDR3 region has the DNA TGTGCCACCCAGATGAATGGACTAGCGGGGGTCGGGACCCAGTACTTC. Its translation: CATQMNGLAGVGTQYF.

This clonotype was seen many times. The chain employs TRBV6-1 and TRBJ1-6; D gene uncertain. CDR1 is MNHNS, CDR2 SASEGT, per germline. V was trimmed by 3 bases and J by 8 bases, leaving 14 bases between them. The CDR3 extends over 15 amino acids. CDR3 nucleotides: TGTGCCAGCAGTGATGGAGTAGCTGGGGATTCACCCCTCCACTTT. Translated: CASSDGVAGDSPLHF.

This clonotype occurred many times. The chain is built from TRBV7-2 and TRBJ1-5; TRBD1 is a possible D gene (5 bases). V lost 3 bases and J lost 0, with 15 bases in between. The germline gives CDR1 SGHTA, CDR2 FQGNSA. This CDR3 contains 17 residues. CDR3: CASSFQAGTTSNQPQHF. CDR3 coding DNA: TGTGCCAGCAGCTTCCAAGCCGGGACGACTAGCAATCAGCCCCAGCATTTT.

This clonotype was counted many times. The J gene is TRBJ2-1, the V gene TRBV7-2, with 11 nucleotides matching TRBD1. Germline CDR1 is SGHTA and CDR2 is FQGNSA. The CDR3 runs 18 residues. V dropped 2 bases and J dropped 2; count of bases not matched to a gene: 8. DNA of the CDR3: TGTGCCAGCAGCTTACGCCCGGGACAGGGGGTTGCCTACAATGAGCAGTTCTTC. This encodes CASSLRPGQGVAYNEQFF.

In this sample, this clonotype turned up many times. The genes are TRBV20-1 and TRBJ1-1; the D is unclear. Trimming took off 2 bases at V and 0 bases at J, with 13 bases between the two ends. This CDR3 is built from 15 residues. Germline-derived CDR1 and CDR2 are DFQATT and SNEGSKA (reference sequence). As DNA, the CDR3 is TGCAGTGCTAGACCCGGAGCAGCAATGAACACTGAAGCTTTCTTT. Its protein is CSARPGAAMNTEAFF.

V and J are TRBV6-2 or TRBV6-3 and TRBJ1-1; no reliable D call. V was pared by 7 bases and J by 5 bases, with 20 bases between. Germline values: CDR1 MNHEY, CDR2 SVGEGT. This CDR3 spans 15 amino acids. The CDR3 bases are TGTGCCAGCATCTACCGGCCCGGGCGGAAGACTGAAGCTTTCTTT. Translating gives CASIYRPGRKTEAFF.

This clonotype was detected only a few times. The genes are TRBV7-2 and TRBJ1-1; the D is unclear. The CDR3 is 12 residues long. Germline lookup yields CDR1 SGHTA and CDR2 FQGNSA. Between the trimmed V and J ends, which lost 1 base and 11 bases, there was a span of 11 bases. The CDR3 is CASSLVTGLAFF. The CDR3 DNA is TGTGCCAGCAGCTTAGTCACCGGGTTGGCTTTCTTT.

This clonotype was seen a handful of times. The chain recombines TRBV5-1 with TRBJ2-1; a possible D gene is TRBD1 (5 bases). This CDR3 comprises 17 residues. V lost 2 bases and J 5 bases, leaving 20 bases between the germline ends. Germline assignment: CDR1 SGHRS and CDR2 YFSETQ. CDR3 coding DNA: TGCGCCAGCAGCTTAGATTCGGACATCCGACCCCACAATGAGCAGTTCTTC. This sequence encodes CASSLDSDIRPHNEQFF.

This clonotype has ten or more counts. This sequence joins TRBV5-1 and TRBJ1-5; D is perhaps TRBD1 (5 bases). The germline V gene encodes CDR1 SGHRS and CDR2 YFSETQ. The CDR3 runs 13 residues. Deletions cut 0 bases from V and 6 bases from J, with 7 bases between. CDR3 coding DNA: TGCGCCAGCAGCTTGGACAGGTTTCAGCCCCAGCATTTT. It yields the protein CASSLDRFQPQHF.

This clonotype showed up many times. The gene calls are TRBV20-1 and TRBJ2-5; 8 nucleotides align to TRBD2. Per germline, CDR1 DFQATT and CDR2 SNEGSKA (reference sequence). The CDR3 loop spans 14 amino acids. Trimming took 4 bases from V and 4 from J; bases not matched to a gene: 8. The CDR3 loop is CSAMLSGGGETQYF. CDR3 nucleotide sequence: TGCAGTGCTATGCTAAGCGGGGGAGGAGAGACCCAGTACTTC.

V and J are TRBV20-1 and TRBJ1-4; the match to TRBD1 covers 10 bases. The germline V gene has CDR1 DFQATT and CDR2 SNEGSKA (reference sequence). Trimming at V came to 4 bases and at J to 3 bases, leaving 14 bases not matched to a gene. The CDR3 runs to 18 residues. The chain's CDR3 is CSAKGSRGQGRSNEKLFF. DNA of the CDR3: TGCAGTGCTAAGGGCTCTCGGGGACAGGGGAGATCTAATGAAAAACTGTTTTTT.

This clonotype was detected ten times or more. V usage is TRBV7-6 and J usage is TRBJ2-7; no clear D gene. Looked up from germline, CDR1 is SGHVS and CDR2 is FNYEAQ. The CDR3 extends over 14 amino acids. The V and J ends lost 5 bases and 0 bases respectively, with 11 bases between them. CDR3 sequence reads: CASSPPGSSYEQYF. The CDR3 DNA follows: TGTGCCAGCAGCCCCCCTGGAAGCTCCTACGAGCAGTACTTC.

A single count supports this clonotype. The gene calls are TRBV7-2 and TRBJ1-4, with 7 bases matching TRBD1. The CDR3 is 13 amino acids. Germline lookup yields CDR1 SGHTA and CDR2 FQGNSA. V shed 8 bases and J 8 bases; nucleotides not matched to a gene: 8. CDR3 in amino acids: CASQRAGGEKLFF. The DNA of the CDR3 is TGTGCCAGCCAACGGGCAGGGGGGGAAAAACTGTTTTTT.

This clonotype was counted at least ten times. The V and J genes are TRBV7-2 and TRBJ2-3; the match to TRBD1 covers 12 bases. Germline V lookup: CDR1 SGHTA, CDR2 FQGNSA. The CDR3 is 15 residues long. The V and J ends lost 4 bases and 6 bases, in that order; junction bases with no gene match: 5. The CDR3 DNA is TGTGCCAGCAGCTGGGGACAGGGGGCATTGGATACGCAGTATTTT. Its translation: CASSWGQGALDTQYF.

This clonotype came up many times. The chain has TRBV7-8 and TRBJ1-2, with TRBD1 matching over 7 bases. The J segment lost 4 bases and the V segment lost 3 bases, leaving 5 bases of the junction unmatched. The CDR3 extends over 14 amino acids. Germline CDR1 is SGHVS and CDR2 is FQNEAQ. The CDR3 is CASSLDRDSYGYTF. Written as DNA, the CDR3 is TGTGCCAGCAGCTTGGACCGGGACAGCTATGGCTACACCTTC.

V is TRBV7-2 and J is TRBJ1-5; D is unresolved. CDR1 and CDR2 from the germline V gene are SGHTA and FQGNSA. Deletions cut 3 bases from V and 7 bases from J, with 10 bases between. This CDR3 has 13 amino acids. The CDR3 bases are TGTGCCAGCAGCTTTGGTCGAGGCCAGCCCCAGCATTTT. Encoded protein: CASSFGRGQPQHF.

The chain joins TRBV7-9 to TRBJ2-5, with TRBD1 matching 7 bases. CDR3 length equals 15 residues. CDR1 is SEHNR and CDR2 is FQNEAQ in the germline V gene (reference sequence). V lost 2 bases, J lost 1 base, and 4 bases stayed unmatched. CDR3 sequence (DNA): TGTGCCAGCAGCTTAACGGACAGGAGCCAAGAGACCCAGTACTTC. This codes for CASSLTDRSQETQYF.

Ten or more counts support this clonotype. The chain is built from TRBV12-3 or TRBV12-4 and TRBJ2-1; unclear D gene. Trimming removed 3 bases from V and 5 bases from J, with 11 bases in between. The CDR3 is 14 residues long. CDR3 amino acids: CASSFTATHNEQFF. The CDR3 nucleotides are TGTGCCAGCAGTTTCACAGCTACACACAATGAGCAGTTCTTC.